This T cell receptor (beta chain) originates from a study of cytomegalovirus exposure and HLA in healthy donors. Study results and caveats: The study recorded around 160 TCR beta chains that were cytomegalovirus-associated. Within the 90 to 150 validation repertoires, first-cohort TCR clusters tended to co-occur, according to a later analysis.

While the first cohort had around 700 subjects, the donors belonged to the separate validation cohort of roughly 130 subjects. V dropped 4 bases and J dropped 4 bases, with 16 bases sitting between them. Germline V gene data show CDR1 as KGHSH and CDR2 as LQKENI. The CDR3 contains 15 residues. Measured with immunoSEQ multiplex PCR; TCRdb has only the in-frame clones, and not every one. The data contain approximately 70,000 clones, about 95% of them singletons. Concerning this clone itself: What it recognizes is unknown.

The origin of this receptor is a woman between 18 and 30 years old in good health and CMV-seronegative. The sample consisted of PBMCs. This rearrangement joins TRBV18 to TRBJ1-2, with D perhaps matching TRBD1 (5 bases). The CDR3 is CASSLTYGTAYGYTF. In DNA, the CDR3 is TGTGCCAGCTCACTTACCTATGGGACTGCCTATGGCTACACCTTC.